This paragraph reports one T cell receptor beta chain. Its antigen remains unidentified. These data originate in a study of shared clonotypes between healthy human individuals. Study summary: In total, the donors were two women and a few men aged 18 to 49. The study used three CD4 naive, three CD4 memory, two CD8 naive and one CD8 memory plate per donor. Study-wide findings and caveats: The donor pool, a small one, limited the genetic and exposure-history diversity represented.

Libraries were prepared by immunoSEQ multiplex PCR; TCRdb keeps only in-frame clonotypes and omits some of them. The table has 1.5 million to 2.5 million clones, about 95% seen once. Germline CDR1 reads MNHEY; CDR2 reads SMNVEV (reference sequence). The CDR3 is made up of 16 amino acids. The V end was cut by 6 bases, the J end by 0 bases, with 12 bases between. Naive CD8 cells comprised CD45RO-negative, CCR7-positively selected cells, excluding terminally differentiated effector memory CD45RA+ cells. The chain recombines TRBV27 with TRBJ2-6; D gene uncertain. The TCR comes from a man between 18 and 35 years old in good health. The sequencing input was naive CD8+ T cells sorted from blood. The CDR3 DNA reads as TGTGCCAGCAGCCAAAATGGTGTCTCTGGGGCCAACGTCCTGACTTTC. It codes for CASSQNGVSGANVLTF.